This TCR beta chain originates from a study of T-cell memory formation after mild COVID-19. Findings of the study overall: Among clones contracting day 15 to 85, CD4/CD8 was balanced, whereas later expanders leaned CD4+.

Of note for this clonotype: The antigen is not known.

One entry per CDR3 protein, called by TCRdb with MiXCR from the 5' RACE reads. The sample lists roughly 170,000 distinct CDR3 sequences, around 20% occurring once. CDR1 SGHDT and CDR2 YYEEEE come from the germline V gene. CDR3 length equals 13 residues. The germline V and J ends were trimmed by 3 bases and 2 bases, with 8 bases remaining between them. This rearrangement joins TRBV5-6 to TRBJ2-5; perhaps TRBD2 as D (5 bases). Material: PBMCs or a T cell subset sorted from them (not recorded which). The TCR sequence derives from a man aged 18 to 29 who had mild COVID-19 (a few samples of this study predate the infection). Cell type and time point are not known. In DNA form, the CDR3 reads TGTGCCAGCAGCTCACTAGTGCAAGAGACCCAGTACTTC. Translated: CASSSLVQETQYF.